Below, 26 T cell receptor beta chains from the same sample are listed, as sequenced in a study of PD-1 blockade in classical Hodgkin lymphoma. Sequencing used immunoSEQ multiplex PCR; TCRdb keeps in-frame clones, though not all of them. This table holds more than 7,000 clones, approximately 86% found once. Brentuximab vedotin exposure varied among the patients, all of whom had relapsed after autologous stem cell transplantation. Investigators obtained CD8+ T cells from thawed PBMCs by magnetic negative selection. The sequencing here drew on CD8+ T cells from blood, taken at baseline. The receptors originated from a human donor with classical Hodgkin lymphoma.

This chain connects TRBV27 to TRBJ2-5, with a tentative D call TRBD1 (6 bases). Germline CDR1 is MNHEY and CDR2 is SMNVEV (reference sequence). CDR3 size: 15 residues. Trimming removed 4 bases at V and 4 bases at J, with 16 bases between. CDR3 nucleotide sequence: TGTGCCAGCAGTTCCCAGGACAGTGTTCGAGAGACCCAGTACTTC. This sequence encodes CASSSQDSVRETQYF.

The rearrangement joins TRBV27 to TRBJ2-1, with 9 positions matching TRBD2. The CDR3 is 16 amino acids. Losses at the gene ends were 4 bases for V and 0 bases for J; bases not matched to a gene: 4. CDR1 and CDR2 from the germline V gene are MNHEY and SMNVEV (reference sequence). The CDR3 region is CASSSLAGFSYNEQFF. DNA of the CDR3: TGTGCCAGCAGTTCCCTAGCGGGGTTCTCCTACAATGAGCAGTTCTTC.

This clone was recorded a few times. In nucleotides, the CDR3 is TGTGCCAGCAGTTCCGACAGGGCCGGGAACACTGAAGCTTTCTTT. Protein product: CASSSDRAGNTEAFF. V usage is TRBV7-9 and J usage is TRBJ1-1, with 7 nucleotides matching TRBD1. The CDR3 covers 15 residues. Germline CDR1 and CDR2: SEHNR and FQNEAQ (reference sequence). Trimming at V came to 6 bases and at J to 1 base, leaving 8 bases not matched to a gene.

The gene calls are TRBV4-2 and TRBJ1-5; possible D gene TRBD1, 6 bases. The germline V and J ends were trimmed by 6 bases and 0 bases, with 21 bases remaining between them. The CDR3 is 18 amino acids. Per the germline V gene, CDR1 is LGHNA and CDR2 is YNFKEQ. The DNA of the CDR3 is TGTGCCAGCAGTCCTCAAGGGGGTCGGGGTTATAGCAATCAGCCCCAGCATTTT. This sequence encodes CASSPQGGRGYSNQPQHF.

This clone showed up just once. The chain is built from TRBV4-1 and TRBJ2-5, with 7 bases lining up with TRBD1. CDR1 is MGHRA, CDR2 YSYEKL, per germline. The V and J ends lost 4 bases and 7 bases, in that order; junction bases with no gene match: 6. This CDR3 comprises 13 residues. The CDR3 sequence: CASSLGTVGTQYF. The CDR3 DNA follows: TGCGCCAGCAGCCTGGGGACAGTCGGGACCCAGTACTTC.

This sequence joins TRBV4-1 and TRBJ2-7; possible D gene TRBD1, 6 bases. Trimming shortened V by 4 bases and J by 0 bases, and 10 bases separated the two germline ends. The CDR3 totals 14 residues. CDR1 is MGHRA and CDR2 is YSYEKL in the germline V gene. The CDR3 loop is CASSPPGHSYEQYF. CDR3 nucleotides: TGCGCCAGCAGCCCCCCGGGACACTCCTACGAGCAGTACTTC.

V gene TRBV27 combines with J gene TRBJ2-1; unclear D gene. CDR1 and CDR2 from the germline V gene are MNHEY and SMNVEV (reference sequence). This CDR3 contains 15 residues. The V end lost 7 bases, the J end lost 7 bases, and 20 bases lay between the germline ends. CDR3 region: CASNGLFGGSNEQFF. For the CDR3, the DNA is TGTGCCAGCAACGGCCTCTTCGGCGGTTCGAATGAGCAGTTCTTC.

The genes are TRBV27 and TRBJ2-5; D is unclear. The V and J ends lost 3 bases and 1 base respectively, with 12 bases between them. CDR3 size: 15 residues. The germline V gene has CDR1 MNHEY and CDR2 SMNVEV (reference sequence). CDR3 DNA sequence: TGTGCCAGCAGTTTTTTTGTCGACCGCCAAGAGACCCAGTACTTC. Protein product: CASSFFVDRQETQYF.

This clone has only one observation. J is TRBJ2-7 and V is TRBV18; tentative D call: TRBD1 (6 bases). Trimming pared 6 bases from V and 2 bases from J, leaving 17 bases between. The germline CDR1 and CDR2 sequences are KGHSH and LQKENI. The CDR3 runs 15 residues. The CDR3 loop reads CASSLRQGITYEQYF. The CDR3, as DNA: TGTGCCAGCTCCCTTCGGCAGGGGATAACCTACGAGCAGTACTTC.

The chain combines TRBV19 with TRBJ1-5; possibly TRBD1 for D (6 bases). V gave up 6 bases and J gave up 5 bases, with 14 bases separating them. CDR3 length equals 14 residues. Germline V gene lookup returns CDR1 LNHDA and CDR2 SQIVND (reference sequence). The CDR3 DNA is TGTGCCAGTAGCTCGGACAGCGTCTATCAGCCCCAGCATTTT. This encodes CASSSDSVYQPQHF.

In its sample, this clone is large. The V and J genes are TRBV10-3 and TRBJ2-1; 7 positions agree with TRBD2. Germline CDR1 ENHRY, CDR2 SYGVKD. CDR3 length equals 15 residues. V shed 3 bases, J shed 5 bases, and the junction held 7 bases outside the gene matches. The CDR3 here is CAISDFAGVNNEQFF. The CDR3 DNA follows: TGTGCCATCAGTGATTTCGCGGGGGTTAACAATGAGCAGTTCTTC.

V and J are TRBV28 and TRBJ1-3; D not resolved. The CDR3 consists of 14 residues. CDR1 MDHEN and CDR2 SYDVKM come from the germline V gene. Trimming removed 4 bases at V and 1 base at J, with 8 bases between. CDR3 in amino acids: CASSSRPSGNTIYF. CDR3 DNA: TGTGCCAGCAGTTCAAGGCCTTCTGGAAACACCATATATTTT.

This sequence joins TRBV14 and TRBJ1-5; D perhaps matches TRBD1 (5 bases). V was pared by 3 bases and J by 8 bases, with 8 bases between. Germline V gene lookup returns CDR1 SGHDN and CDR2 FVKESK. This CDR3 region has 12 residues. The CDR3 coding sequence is TGTGCCAGCAGCCAGGGGGGTGAGCCCCAGCATTTT. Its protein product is CASSQGGEPQHF.

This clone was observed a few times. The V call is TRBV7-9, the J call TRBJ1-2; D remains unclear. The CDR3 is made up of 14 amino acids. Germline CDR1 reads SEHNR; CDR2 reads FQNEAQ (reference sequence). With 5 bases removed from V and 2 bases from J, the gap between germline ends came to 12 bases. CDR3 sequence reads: CASSVGGINYGYTF. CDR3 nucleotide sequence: TGTGCCAGCAGCGTAGGAGGGATAAACTATGGCTACACCTTC.

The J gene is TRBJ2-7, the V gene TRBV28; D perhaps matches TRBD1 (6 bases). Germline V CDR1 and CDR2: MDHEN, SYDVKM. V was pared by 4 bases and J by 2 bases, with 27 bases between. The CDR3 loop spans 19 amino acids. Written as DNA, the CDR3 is TGTGCCAGCAGTTCTAAATACCCCGACCAGGGGAACGGAGCCTACGAGCAGTACTTC. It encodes CASSSKYPDQGNGAYEQYF.

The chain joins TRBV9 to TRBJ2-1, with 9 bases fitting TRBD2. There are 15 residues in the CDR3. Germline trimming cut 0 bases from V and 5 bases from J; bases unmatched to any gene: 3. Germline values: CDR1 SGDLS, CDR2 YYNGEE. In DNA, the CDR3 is TGTGCCAGCAGCGTAGTTTCTAGCGGGAACAATGAGCAGTTCTTC. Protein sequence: CASSVVSSGNNEQFF.

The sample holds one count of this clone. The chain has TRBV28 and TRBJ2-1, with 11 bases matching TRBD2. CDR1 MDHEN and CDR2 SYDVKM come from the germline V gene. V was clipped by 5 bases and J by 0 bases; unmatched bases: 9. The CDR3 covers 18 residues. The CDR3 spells CASSHPLAGVPSYNEQFF. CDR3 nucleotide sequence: TGTGCCAGCAGTCACCCACTAGCGGGAGTTCCCTCCTACAATGAGCAGTTCTTC.

The CDR3 is CASSPQGYEQYF. The CDR3 nucleotides are TGCGCCAGCAGCCCGCAGGGATACGAGCAGTACTTC. The chain uses TRBV4-1 and TRBJ2-7; maybe TRBD1 (5 bases). CDR1 MGHRA and CDR2 YSYEKL come from the germline V gene. The CDR3 has 12 amino acids. V shed 4 bases and J shed 4 bases, with 8 bases lying between them.

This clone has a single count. CDR3 protein: CASSPGAFYNEQFF. The CDR3 DNA reads as TGCGCCAGCAGCCCCGGGGCCTTCTACAATGAGCAGTTCTTC. The V call is TRBV4-1, the J call TRBJ2-1; the D gene could be TRBD1 or TRBD2 (5 bases each). V gave up 4 bases and J gave up 3 bases, with 10 bases separating them. The length of the CDR3 is 14 residues. Germline CDR1 is MGHRA and CDR2 is YSYEKL.

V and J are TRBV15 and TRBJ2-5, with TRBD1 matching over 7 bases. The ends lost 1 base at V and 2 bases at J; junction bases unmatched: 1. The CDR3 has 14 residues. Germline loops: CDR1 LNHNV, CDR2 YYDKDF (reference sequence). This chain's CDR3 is CATSRGTGQETQYF. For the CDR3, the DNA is TGTGCCACCAGCAGAGGGACAGGTCAAGAGACCCAGTACTTC.

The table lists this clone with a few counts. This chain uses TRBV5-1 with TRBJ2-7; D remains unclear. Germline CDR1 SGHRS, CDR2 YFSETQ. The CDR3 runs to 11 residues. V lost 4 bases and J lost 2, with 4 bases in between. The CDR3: CASSTAYEQYF. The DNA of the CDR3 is TGCGCCAGCAGCACAGCCTACGAGCAGTACTTC. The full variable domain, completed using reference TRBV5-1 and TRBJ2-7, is KAGVTQTPRYLIKTRGQQVTLSCSPISGHRSVSWYQQTPGQGLQFLFEYFSETQRNKGNFPGRFSGRQFSNSRSEMNVSTLELGDSALYLCASSTAYEQYFGPGTRLTVT.

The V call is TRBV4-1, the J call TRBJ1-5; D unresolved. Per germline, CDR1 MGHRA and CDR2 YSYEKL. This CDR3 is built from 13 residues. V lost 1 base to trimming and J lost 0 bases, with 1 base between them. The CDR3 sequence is CASSQASNQPQHF. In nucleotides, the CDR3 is TGCGCCAGCAGCCAAGCTAGCAATCAGCCCCAGCATTTT.

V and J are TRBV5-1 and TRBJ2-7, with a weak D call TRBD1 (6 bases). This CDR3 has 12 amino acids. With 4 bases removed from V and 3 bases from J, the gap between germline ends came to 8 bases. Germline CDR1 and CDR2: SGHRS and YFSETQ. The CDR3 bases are TGCGCCAGCAGCGGGGGCTTCTACGAGCAGTACTTC. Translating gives CASSGGFYEQYF.

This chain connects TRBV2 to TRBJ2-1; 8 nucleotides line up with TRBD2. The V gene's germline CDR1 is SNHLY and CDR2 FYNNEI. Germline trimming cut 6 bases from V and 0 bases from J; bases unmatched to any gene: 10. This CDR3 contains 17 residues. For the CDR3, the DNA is TGTGCCAGCAGCGATTCCCTTAGCGGGACCTCCTACAATGAGCAGTTCTTC. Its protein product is CASSDSLSGTSYNEQFF.

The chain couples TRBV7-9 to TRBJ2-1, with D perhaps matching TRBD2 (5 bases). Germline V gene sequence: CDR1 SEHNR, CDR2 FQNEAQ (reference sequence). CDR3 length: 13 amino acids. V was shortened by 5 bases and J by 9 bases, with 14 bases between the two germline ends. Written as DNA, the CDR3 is TGTGCCAGCAGCCCCGACTTTGGGAGTGAGCAGTTCTTC. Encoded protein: CASSPDFGSEQFF.

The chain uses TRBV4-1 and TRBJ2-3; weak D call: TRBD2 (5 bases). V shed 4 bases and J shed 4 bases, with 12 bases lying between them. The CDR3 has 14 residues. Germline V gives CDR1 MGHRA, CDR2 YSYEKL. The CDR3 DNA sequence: TGCGCCAGCAGCCCTGTAGTGGGAGCAGATACGCAGTATTTT. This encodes CASSPVVGADTQYF.